The clone carrying this TCR beta chain occurred once. The source of the sample is a study of OX40 agonist ivuxolimab in advanced cancers. Study-wide context: A mean age of about 59 years, range roughly 20 to 79, was recorded, and roughly 80% were male.

Germline lookup yields CDR1 SGDLS and CDR2 YYNGEE. The CDR3 covers 17 residues. The ends lost 0 bases at V and 5 bases at J; junction bases unmatched: 11. Sequencing used immunoSEQ multiplex PCR; TCRdb keeps in-frame clones, though not all of them. The sample lists some 120,000 clones; around 93% were seen once. The clonotype originates from an adult with an advanced solid tumor such as melanoma, head and neck, liver or kidney cancer. The sample in question was CD4+ or CD8+ T cells sorted from blood, obtained in a trial of the OX40 agonist ivuxolimab. J is TRBJ2-5 and V is TRBV9; 9 nucleotides agree with TRBD2. The CDR3 protein is CASSVESGRNRWETQYF. The CDR3 region has the DNA TGTGCCAGCAGCGTAGAGAGCGGGAGGAACCGCTGGGAGACCCAGTACTTC. The full variable domain, in which reference TRBV9 and TRBJ2-5 provide the parts outside the CDR3, is DSGVTQTPKHLITATGQRVTLRCSPRSGDLSVYWYQQSLDQGLQFLIQYYNGEERAKGNILERFSAQQFPDLHSELNLSSLELGDSALYFCASSVESGRNRWETQYFGPGTRLLVL.